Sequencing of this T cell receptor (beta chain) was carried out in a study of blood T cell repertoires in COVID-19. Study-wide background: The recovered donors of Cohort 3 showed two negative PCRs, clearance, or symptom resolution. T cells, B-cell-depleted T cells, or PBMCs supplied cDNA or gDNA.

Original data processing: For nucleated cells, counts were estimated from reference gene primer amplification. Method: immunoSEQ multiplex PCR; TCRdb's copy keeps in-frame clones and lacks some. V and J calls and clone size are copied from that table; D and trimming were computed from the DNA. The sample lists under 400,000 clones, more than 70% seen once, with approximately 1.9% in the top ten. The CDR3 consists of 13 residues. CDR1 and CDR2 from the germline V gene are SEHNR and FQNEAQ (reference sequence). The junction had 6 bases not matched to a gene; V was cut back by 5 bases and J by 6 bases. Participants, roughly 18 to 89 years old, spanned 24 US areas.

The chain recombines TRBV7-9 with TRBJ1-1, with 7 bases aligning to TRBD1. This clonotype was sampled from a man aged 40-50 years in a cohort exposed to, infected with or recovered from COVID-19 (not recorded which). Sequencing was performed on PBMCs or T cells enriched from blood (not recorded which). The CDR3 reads CASSTQGPAEAFF. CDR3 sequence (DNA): TGTGCCAGCAGCACACAGGGGCCCGCTGAAGCTTTCTTT.